The source of this T cell receptor (beta chain) is a study of T cell responses to AZD1222 COVID-19 vaccine. Across the whole study: Second-dose schedules of about 4 or about 12 weeks were combined. Study-wide results and limits: White British ancestry dominated among donors, who included more females, and clonal diversity was possibly underestimated. Increased Spike-specific TCR breadth and depth were observed after two AZD1222 doses. Dominant CD4 TCR responses targeted spike regions 160-218 and 743-854.

Method: immunoSEQ multiplex PCR; TCRdb's copy keeps in-frame clones and lacks some. The sample contains around 100,000 clones, 80% to 85% of which appear only once. A remark on this clone: Its antigen is unidentified.

CDR1 and CDR2 (germline): LNHDA, SQIVND (reference sequence). The CDR3 covers 13 residues. With V trimmed by 6 bases and J by 9 bases, 8 bases remained unmatched. The specimen comprised peripheral blood, sampled on day 0 of AZD1222 vaccination. The source of this sequence is an adult in good health. The chain is built from TRBV19 and TRBJ2-4; 7 positions match TRBD1. The chain's CDR3 is CASSRDSTSIQYF. The CDR3 nucleotides are TGTGCCAGTAGCCGGGACAGTACTAGCATTCAGTACTTC.